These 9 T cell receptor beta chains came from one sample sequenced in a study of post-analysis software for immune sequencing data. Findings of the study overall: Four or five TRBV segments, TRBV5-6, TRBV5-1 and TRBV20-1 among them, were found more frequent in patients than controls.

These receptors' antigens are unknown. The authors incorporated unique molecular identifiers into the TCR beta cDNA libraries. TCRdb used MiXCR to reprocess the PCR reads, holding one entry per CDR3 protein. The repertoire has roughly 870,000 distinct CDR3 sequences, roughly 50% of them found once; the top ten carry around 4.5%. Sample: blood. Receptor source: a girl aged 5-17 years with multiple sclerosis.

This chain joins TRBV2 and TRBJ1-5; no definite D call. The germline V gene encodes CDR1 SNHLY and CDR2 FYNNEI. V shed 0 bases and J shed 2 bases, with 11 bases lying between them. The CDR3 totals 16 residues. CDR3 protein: CASSEAPGLRNQPQHF. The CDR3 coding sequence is TGTGCCAGCAGTGAAGCTCCCGGGTTGCGCAATCAGCCCCAGCATTTT.

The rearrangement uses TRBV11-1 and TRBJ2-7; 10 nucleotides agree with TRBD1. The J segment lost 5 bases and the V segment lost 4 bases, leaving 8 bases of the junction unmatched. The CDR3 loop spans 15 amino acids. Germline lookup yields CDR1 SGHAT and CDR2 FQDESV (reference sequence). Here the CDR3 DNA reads TGTGCCAGCAGCTACAGGGGACAGGGGAAAGACGAGCAGTACTTC. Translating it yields CASSYRGQGKDEQYF.

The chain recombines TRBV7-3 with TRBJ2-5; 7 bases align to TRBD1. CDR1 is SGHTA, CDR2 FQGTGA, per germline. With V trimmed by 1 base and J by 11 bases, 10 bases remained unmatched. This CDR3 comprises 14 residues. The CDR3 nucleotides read TGTGCCAGCAGCTTAAACGACAGGGTCTACGAACAGTACTTC. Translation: CASSLNDRVYEQYF.

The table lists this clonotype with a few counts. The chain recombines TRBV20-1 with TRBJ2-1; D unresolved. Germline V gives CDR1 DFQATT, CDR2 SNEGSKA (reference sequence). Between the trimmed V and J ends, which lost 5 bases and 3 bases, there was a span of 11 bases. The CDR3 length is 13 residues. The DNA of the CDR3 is TGCAGTGCTTCCCCTGGGGACTACAATGAGCAGTTCTTC. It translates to CSASPGDYNEQFF.

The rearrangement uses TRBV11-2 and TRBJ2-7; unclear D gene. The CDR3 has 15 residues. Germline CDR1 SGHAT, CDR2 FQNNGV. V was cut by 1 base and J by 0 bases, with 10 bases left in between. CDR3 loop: CASSLGITSSYEQYF. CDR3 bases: TGTGCCAGCAGCTTAGGTATCACGAGCTCCTACGAGCAGTACTTC. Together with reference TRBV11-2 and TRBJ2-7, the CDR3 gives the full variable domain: EAGVAQSPRYKIIEKRQSVAFWCNPISGHATLYWYQQILGQGPKLLIQFQNNGVVDDSQLPKDRFSAERLKGVDSTLKIQPAKLEDSAVYLCASSLGITSSYEQYFGPGTRLTVT.

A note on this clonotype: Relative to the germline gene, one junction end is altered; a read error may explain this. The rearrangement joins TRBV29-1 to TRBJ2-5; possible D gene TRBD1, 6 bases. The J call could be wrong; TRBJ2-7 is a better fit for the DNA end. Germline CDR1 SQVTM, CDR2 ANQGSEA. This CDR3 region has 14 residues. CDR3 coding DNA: TGCAGCGTCGAAGATACTAGGACAGCCTACGAGCAGTACTTC. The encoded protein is CSVEDTRTAYEQYF.

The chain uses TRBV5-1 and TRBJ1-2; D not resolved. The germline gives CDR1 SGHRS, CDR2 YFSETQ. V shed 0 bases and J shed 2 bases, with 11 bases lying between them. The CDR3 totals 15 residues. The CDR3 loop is CASSLGTSSNYGYTF. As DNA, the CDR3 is TGCGCCAGCAGCTTGGGGACGAGCAGCAACTATGGCTACACCTTC.

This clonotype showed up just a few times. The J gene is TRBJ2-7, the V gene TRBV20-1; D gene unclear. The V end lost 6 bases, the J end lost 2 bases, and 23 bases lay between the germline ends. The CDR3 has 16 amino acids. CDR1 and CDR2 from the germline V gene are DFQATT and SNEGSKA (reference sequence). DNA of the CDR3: TGCAGTGCCAGGTCCCCGGATACATTTTTCGCCTACGAGCAGTACTTC. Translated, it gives CSARSPDTFFAYEQYF.

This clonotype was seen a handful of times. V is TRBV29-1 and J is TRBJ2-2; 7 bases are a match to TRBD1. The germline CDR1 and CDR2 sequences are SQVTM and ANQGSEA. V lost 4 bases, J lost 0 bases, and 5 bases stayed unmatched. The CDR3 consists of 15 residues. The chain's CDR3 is CSVGTGPANTGELFF. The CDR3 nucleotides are TGCAGCGTTGGGACAGGACCAGCGAACACCGGGGAGCTGTTTTTT.